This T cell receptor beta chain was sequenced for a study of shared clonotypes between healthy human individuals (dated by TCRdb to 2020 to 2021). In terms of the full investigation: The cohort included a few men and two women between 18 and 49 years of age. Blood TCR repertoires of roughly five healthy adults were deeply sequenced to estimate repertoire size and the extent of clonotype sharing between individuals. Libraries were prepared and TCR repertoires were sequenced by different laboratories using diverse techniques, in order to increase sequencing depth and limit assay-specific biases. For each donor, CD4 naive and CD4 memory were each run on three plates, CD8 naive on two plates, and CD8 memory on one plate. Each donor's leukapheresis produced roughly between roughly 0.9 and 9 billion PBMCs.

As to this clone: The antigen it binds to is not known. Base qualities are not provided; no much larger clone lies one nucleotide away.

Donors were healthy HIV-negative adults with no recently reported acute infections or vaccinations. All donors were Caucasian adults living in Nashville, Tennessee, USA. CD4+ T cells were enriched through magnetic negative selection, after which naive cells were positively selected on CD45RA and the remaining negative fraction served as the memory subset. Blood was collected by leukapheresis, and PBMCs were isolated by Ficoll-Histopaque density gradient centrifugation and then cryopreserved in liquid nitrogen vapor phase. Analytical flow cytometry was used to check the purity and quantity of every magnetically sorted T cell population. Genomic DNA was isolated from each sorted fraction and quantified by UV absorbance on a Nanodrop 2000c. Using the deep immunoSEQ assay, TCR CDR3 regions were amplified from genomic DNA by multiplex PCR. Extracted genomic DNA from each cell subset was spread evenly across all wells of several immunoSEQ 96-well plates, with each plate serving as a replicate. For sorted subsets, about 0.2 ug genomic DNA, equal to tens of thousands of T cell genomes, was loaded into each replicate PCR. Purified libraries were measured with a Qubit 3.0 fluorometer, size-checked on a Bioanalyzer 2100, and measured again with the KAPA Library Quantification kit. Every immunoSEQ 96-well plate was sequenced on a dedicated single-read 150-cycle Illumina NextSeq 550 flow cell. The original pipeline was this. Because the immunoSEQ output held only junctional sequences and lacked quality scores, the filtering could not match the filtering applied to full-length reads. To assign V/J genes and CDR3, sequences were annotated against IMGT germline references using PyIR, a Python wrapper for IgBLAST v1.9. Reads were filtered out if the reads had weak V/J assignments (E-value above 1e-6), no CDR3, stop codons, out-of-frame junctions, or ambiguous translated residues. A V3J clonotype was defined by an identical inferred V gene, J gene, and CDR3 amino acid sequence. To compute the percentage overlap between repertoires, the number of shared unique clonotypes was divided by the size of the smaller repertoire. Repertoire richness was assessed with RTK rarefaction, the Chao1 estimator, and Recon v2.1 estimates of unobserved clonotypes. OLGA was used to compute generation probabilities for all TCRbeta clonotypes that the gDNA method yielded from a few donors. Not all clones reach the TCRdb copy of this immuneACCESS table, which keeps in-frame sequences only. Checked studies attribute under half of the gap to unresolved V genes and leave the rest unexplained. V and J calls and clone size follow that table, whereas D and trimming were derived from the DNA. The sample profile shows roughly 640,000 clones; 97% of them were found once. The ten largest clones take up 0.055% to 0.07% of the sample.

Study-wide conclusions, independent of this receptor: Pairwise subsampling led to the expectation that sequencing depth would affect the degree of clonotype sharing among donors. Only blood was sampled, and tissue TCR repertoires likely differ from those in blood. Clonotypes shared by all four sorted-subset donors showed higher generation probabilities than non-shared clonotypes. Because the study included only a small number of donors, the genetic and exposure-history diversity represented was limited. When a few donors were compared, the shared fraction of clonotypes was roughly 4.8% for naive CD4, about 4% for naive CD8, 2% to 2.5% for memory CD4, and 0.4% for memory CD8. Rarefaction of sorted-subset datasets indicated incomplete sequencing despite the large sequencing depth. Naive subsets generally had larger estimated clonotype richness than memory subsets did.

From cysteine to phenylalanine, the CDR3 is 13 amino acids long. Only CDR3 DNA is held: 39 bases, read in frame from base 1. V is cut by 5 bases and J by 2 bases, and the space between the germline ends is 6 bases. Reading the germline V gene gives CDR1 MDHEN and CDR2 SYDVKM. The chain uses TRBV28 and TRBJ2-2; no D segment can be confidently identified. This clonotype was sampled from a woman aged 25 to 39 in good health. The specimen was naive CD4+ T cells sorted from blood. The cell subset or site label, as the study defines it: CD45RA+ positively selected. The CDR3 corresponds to CASSVSNTGELFF. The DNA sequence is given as TGTGCCAGCAGTGTTTCCAACACCGGGGAGCTGTTTTTT.